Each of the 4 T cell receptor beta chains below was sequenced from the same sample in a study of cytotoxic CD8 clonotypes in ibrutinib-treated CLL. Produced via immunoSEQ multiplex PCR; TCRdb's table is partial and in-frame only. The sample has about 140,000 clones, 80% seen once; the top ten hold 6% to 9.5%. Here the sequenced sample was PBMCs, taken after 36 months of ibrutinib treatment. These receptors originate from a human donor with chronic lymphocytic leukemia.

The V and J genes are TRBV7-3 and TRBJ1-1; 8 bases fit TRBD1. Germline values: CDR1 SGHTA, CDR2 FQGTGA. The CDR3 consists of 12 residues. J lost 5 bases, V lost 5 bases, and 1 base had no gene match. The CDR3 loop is CASSGQGTEAFF. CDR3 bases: TGTGCCAGCAGCGGACAGGGAACTGAAGCTTTCTTT.

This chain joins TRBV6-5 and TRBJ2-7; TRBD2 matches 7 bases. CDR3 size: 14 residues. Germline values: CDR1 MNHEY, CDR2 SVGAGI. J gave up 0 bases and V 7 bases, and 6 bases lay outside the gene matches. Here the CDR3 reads CASMGQRDSYEQYF. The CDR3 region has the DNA TGTGCCAGCATGGGCCAGCGGGACTCCTACGAGCAGTACTTC.

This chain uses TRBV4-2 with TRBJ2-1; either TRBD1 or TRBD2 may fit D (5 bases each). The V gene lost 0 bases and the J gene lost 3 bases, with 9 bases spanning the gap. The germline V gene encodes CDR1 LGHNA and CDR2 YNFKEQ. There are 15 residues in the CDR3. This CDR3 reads CASSQEGRDYNEQFF. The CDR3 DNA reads TGTGCCAGCAGCCAAGAGGGACGCGACTACAATGAGCAGTTCTTC.

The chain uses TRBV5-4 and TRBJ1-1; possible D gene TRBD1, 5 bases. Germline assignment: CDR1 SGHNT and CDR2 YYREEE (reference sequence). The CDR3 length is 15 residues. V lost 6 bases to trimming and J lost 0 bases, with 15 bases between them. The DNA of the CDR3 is TGTGCCAGCACCACGCCCGGGACGGTGAACACTGAAGCTTTCTTT. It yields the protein CASTTPGTVNTEAFF.